The clone carrying this T cell receptor (beta chain) occurred a few times. From germline, CDR1 is SGHTA and CDR2 FQGNSA. The CDR3 sequence is 13 residues long. With V trimmed by 5 bases and J by 7 bases, 7 bases remained unmatched. TCR beta rearrangements were amplified from peripheral blood genomic DNA. This sample was taken from a study of T cell repertoires in aging, cancer and after chemotherapy. About the study: Patients with glioblastoma brain tumors were sampled before and after temozolomide-based therapy.

Rearranged V-D-J TRB sequences were amplified with a mixed TRB-A/B primer pool. TCRdb itself ran the multiplex PCR reads through MiXCR, one entry per CDR3 protein. Of roughly 4,600 distinct CDR3 sequences listed, around 70% were seen once; the top ten hold 7.9%. The receptor was derived from a human donor with a solid tumor. The sequencing sample was made of blood. This chain joins TRBV7-2 and TRBJ1-1; TRBD1 aligns across 7 bases. CDR3 nucleotides: TGTGCCAGCAGCCAAACACAGGGGAATGAAGCTTTCTTT. Encoded protein: CASSQTQGNEAFF.